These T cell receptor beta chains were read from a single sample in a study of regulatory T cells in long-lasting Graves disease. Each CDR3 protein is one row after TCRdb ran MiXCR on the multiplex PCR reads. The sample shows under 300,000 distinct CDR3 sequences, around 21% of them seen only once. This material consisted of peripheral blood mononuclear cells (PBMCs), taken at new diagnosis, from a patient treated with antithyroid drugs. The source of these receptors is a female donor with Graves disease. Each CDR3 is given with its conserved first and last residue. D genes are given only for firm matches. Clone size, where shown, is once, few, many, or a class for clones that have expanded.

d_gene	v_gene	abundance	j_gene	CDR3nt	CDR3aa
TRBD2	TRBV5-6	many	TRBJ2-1	TGTGCCAGCAGCTGGACTAGCCTTAGGCCCTACAATGAGCAGTTCTTC	CASSWTSLRPYNEQFF
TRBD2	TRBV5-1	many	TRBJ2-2	TGCGCCAGCAGCTGGGCGACTAGCGGGAGGCGCGGGGAGCTGTTTTTT	CASSWATSGRRGELFF
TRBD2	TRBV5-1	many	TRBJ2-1	TGCGCCAGCACTAGCGGGGGCTCCTACAATGAGCAGTTCTTC	CASTSGGSYNEQFF
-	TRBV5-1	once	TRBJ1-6	TGCGCCAGCAGCACGGGCACAACCGGGTCACCCCTCCACTTT	CASSTGTTGSPLHF
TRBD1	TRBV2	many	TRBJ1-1	TGTGCCAGCAGTGAAAGGGGAGGACAGGGCGGCACTGAAGCTTTCTTT	CASSERGGQGGTEAFF
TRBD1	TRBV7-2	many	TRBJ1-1	TGTGCCAGCAGCTCCCCTCGGCGACAGGGGGCAGCTGAAGCTTTCTTT	CASSSPRRQGAAEAFF
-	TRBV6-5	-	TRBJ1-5	TGTGCCAGCAGTTACACGACGGCCAGCAATCGGCCCCAGCATTTT	CASSYTTASNRPQHF
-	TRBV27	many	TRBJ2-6	TGTGCCAGCAGTACGCGGGCCATAAACTCTGGGGCCAACGTCCTGACTTTC	CASSTRAINSGANVLTF
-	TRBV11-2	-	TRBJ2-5	TGTGCCAGCAGCTTAGCTCGCGAACAAGAGACCCAGTACTTC	CASSLAREQETQYF
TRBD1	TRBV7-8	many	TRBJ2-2	TGTGCCAGCAGCTCGGACAGGGCTTACACCGGGGAGCTGTTTTTT	CASSSDRAYTGELFF
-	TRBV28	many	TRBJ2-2	TGTGCCAGCAGTTACACGGGACTCCCTAACACCGGGGAGCTGTTTTTT	CASSYTGLPNTGELFF
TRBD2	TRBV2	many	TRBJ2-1	TGTGCCAGCAGTGAAGCAGGACTAGCGGGAGCACTTGAGCAGTTCTTC	CASSEAGLAGALEQFF
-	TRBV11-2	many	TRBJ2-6	TGTGCCAGCAGCCGGGTATCTGGGGCCAACGTCCTGACTTTC	CASSRVSGANVLTF
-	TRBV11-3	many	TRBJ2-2	TGTGCCAGCAGCTCTTACACCGGGGAGCTGTTTTTT	CASSSYTGELFF
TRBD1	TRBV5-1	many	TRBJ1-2	TGTGCCAGCAGCTTAGACCCGGGACAGGGCCACTATGGCTACACCTTC	CASSLDPGQGHYGYTF
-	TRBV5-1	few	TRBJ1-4	TGCGCCAGCAGCTTCTTACCAGGGATCGGATTGAGTAATGAAAAACTGTTTTTT	CASSFLPGIGLSNEKLFF
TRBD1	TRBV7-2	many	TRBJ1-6	TGTGCCAGCAGCTTCCCCCAGGGGACAGGCGGTAATTCACCCCTCCACTTT	CASSFPQGTGGNSPLHF
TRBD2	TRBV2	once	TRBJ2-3	TGTGCCAGCATTACTAGCGGAAACACAGATACGCAGTATTTT	CASITSGNTDTQYF
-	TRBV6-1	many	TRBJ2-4	TGTGCCAGCAGCGGCTCGGCCCGTTCCAAAAACATTCAGTACTTC	CASSGSARSKNIQYF
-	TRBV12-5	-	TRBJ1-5	TGTGCTAGTGGACTTGACAGTTATCAGCCCCAGCATTTT	CASGLDSYQPQHF
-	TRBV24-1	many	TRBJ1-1	TGTGCCACCAGTGATTACCTCTGGGGTGAAGCTTTCTTT	CATSDYLWGEAFF
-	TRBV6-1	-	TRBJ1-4	TGTGCCAGCAGCCCCTCGGAGGGAGGCGAAAAACTGTTTTTT	CASSPSEGGEKLFF
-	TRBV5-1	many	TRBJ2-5	TGCGCCAGCAGCTTGGTGGGGGCTTCAGGGACCCGGTACTTC	CASSLVGASGTRYF
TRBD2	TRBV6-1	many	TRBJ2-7	TGTGCCAGCATCAGGACTAGCGGGACGCGCGAGCAGTACTTC	CASIRTSGTREQYF
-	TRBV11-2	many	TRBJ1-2	TGTGCCAGCAGCTTCTCGGACGCGTATGGCTACACCTTC	CASSFSDAYGYTF
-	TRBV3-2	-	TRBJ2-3	TGTGCCAGCAGCCAAGATATCATAGCGGGGGGGCATAAAGATACGCAGTATTTT	CASSQDIIAGGHKDTQYF